This TCR beta chain is drawn from a study of blood T cell repertoires in COVID-19. Study-wide background: Collection of acute and convalescent COVID-19 samples took place in the United States, Italy and Spain.

Germline V gene sequence: CDR1 MDHEN, CDR2 SYDVKM. This CDR3 is built from 17 residues. The V end was cut by 10 bases, the J end by 2 bases, with 25 bases between. In the authors' methods: It was from reference gene primer amplification that nucleated cell counts were estimated. Libraries were prepared by immunoSEQ multiplex PCR; TCRdb keeps only in-frame clonotypes and omits some of them. V and J calls and clone size are copied from that table; D and trimming were computed from the DNA. This table holds around 37,000 clones, around 90% found once. The rearrangement joins TRBV28 to TRBJ2-3; D possibly corresponds to TRBD2 (5 bases). This clonotype originated in a man aged 45 to 65 with active or convalescent COVID-19. Sequencing was performed on peripheral blood. CDR3 nucleotides: TGTGCCACCACCCGGAATCCGGGCTGGGAGCCCACAGATACGCAGTATTTT. This sequence encodes CATTRNPGWEPTDTQYF. Filled out from reference TRBV28 and TRBJ2-3, the complete variable domain reads DVKVTQSSRYLVKRTGEKVFLECVQDMDHENMFWYRQDPGLGLRLIYFSYDVKMKEKGDIPEGYSVSREKKERFSLILESASTNQTSMYLCATTRNPGWEPTDTQYFGPGTRLTVL.